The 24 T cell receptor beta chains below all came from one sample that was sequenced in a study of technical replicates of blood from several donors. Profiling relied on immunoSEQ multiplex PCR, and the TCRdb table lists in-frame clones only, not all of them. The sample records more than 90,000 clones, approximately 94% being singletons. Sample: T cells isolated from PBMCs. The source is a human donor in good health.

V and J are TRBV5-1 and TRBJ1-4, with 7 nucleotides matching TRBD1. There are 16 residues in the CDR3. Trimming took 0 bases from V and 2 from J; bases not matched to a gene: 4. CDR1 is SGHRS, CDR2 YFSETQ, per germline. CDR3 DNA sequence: TGCGCCAGCAGCTTGGGCAGGGGGTACACTAATGAAAAACTGTTTTTT. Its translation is CASSLGRGYTNEKLFF.

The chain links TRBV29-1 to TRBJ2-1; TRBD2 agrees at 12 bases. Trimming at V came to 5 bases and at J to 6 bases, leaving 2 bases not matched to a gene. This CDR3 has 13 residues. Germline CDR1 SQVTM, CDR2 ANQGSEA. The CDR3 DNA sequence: TGCAGCGTTCGGACTAGCGGGATCAATGAGCAGTTCTTC. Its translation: CSVRTSGINEQFF.

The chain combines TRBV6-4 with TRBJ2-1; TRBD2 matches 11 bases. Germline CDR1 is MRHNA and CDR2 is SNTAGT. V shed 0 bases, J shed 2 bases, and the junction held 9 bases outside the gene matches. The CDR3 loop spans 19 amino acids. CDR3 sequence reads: CASSDSWLAGGTPYNEQFF. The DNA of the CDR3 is TGTGCCAGCAGTGACTCTTGGCTAGCGGGAGGAACGCCCTACAATGAGCAGTTCTTC.

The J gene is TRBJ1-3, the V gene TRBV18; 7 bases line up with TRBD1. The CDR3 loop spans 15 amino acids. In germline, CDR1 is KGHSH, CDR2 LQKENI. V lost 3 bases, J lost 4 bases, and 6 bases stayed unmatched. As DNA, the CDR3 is TGTGCCAGCTCACCCTCCGGGACAGCAGGAAACACCATATATTTT. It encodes CASSPSGTAGNTIYF.

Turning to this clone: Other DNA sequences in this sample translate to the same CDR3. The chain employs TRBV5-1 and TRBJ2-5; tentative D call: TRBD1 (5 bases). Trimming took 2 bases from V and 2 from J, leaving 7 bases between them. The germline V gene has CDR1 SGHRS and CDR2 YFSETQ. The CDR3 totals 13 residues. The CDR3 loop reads CASSFTGQETQYF. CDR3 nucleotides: TGCGCCAGCAGCTTTACAGGTCAAGAGACCCAGTACTTC.

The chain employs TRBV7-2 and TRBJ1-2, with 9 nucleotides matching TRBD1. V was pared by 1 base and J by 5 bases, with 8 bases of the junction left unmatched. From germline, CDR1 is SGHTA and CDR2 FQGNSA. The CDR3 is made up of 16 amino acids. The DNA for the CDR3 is TGTGCCAGCAGCTTAGATTCTAGGGACAGGGCTTATGGCTACACCTTC. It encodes CASSLDSRDRAYGYTF.

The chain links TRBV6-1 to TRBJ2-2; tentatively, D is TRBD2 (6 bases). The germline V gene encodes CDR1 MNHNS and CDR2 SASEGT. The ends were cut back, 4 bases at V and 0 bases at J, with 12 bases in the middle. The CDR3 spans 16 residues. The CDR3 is CASSVRGPTNTGELFF. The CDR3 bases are TGTGCCAGCAGTGTGCGGGGACCGACGAACACCGGGGAGCTGTTTTTT.

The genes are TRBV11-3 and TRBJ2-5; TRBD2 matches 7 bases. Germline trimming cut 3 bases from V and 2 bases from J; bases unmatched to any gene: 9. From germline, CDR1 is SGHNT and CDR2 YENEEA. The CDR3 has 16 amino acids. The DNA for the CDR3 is TGTGCCAGCAGCTTCCCTAGCGGAGATCCTCAAGAGACCCAGTACTTC. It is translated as CASSFPSGDPQETQYF.

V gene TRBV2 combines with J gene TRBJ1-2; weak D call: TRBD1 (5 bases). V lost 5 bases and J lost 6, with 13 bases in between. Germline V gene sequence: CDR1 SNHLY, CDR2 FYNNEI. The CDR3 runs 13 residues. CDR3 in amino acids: CASSTTDSHGYTF. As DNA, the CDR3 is TGTGCCAGCAGTACGACCGACAGCCATGGCTACACCTTC.

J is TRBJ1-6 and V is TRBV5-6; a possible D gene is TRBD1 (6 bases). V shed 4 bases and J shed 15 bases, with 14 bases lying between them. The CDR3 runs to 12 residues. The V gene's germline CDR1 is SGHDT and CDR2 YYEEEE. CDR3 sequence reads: CASSGQSPVLHF. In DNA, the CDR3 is TGTGCCAGCAGCGGACAGTCTCCCGTCCTCCACTTT.

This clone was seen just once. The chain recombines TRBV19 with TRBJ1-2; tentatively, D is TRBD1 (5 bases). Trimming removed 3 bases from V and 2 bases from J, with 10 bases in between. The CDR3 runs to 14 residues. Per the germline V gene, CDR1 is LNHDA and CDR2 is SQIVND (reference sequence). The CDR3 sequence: CASSIGRQNYGYTF. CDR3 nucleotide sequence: TGTGCCAGTAGTATCGGGCGACAGAACTATGGCTACACCTTC.

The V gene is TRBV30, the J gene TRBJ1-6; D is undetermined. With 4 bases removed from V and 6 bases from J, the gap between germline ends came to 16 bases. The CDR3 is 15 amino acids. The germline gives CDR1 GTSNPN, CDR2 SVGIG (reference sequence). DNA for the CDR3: TGTGCCTGGAATTATGACGGAAGCGGTAATTCACCCCTCCACTTT. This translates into CAWNYDGSGNSPLHF.

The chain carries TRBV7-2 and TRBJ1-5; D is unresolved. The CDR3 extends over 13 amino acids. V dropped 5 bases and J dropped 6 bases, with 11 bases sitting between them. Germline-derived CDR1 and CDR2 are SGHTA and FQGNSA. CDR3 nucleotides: TGTGCCAGCAGCCCCGAGAGAGGTCAGCCCCAGCATTTT. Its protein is CASSPERGQPQHF.

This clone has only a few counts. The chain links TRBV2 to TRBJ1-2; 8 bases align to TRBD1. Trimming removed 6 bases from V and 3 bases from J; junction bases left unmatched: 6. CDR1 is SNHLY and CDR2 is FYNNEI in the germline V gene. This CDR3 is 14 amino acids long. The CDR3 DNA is TGTGCCAGCAGGAGACAGGGGTCGGACTATGGCTACACCTTC. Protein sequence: CASRRQGSDYGYTF.

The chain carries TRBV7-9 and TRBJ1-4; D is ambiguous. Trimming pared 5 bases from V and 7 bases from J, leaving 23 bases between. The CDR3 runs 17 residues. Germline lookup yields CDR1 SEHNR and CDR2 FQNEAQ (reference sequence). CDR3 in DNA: TGTGCCAGCAGCCCTCCTGAACCGGGAGCCAAGGGTGAAAAACTGTTTTTT. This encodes CASSPPEPGAKGEKLFF.

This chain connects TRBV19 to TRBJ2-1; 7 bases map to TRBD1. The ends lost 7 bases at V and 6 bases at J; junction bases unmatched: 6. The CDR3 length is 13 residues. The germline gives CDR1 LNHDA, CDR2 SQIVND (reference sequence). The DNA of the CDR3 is TGTGCCAGTACCACGACAGGGTTCAATGAGCAGTTCTTC. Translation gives CASTTTGFNEQFF. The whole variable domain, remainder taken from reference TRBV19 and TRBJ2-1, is DGGITQSPKYLFRKEGQNVTLSCEQNLNHDAMYWYRQDPGQGLRLIYYSQIVNDFQKGDIAEGYSVSREKKESFPLTVTSAQKNPTAFYLCASTTTGFNEQFFGPGTRLTVL.

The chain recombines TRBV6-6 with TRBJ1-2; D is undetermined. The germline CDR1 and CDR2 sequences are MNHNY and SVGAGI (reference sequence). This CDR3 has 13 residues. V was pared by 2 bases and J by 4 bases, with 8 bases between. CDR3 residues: CASSYDQSYGYTF. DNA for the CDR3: TGTGCCAGCAGTTACGATCAGTCCTATGGCTACACCTTC.

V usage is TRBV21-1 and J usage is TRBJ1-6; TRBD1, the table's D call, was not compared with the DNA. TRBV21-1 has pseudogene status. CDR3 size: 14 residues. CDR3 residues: CASSKVQGESPLHF. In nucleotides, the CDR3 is TGTGCCAGCAGCAAAGTACAGGGCGAATCACCCCTCCACTTT.

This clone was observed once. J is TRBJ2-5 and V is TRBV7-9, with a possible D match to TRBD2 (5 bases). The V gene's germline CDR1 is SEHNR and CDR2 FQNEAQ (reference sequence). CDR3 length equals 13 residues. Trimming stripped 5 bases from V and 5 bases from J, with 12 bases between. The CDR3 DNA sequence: TGTGCCAGCAGCCCACTAGTTGTGGAGACCCAGTACTTC. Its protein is CASSPLVVETQYF. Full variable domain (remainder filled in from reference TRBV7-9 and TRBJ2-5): DTGVSQNPRHKITKRGQNVTFRCDPISEHNRLYWYRQTLGQGPEFLTYFQNEAQLEKSRLLSDRFSAERPKGSFSTLEIQRTEQGDSAMYLCASSPLVVETQYFGPGTRLLVL.

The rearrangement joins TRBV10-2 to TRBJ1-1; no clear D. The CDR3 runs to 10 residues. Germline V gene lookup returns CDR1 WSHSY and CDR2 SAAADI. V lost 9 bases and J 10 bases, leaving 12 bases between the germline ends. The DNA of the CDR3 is TGCGCCAGTGCGGATTCGAGAGCTTTCTTT. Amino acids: CASADSRAFF.

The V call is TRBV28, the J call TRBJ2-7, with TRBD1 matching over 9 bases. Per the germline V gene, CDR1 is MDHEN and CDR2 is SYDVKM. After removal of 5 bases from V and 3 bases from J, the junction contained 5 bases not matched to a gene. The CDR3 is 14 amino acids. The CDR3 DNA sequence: TGTGCCAGCAGTGCGGACAGGGGCTTCTACGAGCAGTACTTC. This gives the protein CASSADRGFYEQYF.

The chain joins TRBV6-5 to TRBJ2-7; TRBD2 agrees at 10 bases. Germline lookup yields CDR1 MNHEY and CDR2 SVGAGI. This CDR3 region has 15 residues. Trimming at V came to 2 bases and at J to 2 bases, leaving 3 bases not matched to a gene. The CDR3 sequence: CASSYGLAGAYEQYF. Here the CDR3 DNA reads TGTGCCAGCAGTTACGGGCTAGCGGGAGCCTACGAGCAGTACTTC.

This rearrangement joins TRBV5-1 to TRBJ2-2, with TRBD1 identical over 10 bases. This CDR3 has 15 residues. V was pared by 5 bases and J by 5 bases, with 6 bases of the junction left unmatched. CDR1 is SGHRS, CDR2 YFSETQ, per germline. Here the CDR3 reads CASSKGQGRTGELFF. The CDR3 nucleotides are TGCGCCAGCAGTAAGGGACAGGGGCGGACCGGGGAGCTGTTTTTT.

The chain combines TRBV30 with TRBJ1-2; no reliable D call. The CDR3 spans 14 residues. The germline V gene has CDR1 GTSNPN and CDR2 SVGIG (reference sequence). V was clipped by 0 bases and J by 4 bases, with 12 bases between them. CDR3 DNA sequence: TGTGCCTGGAGTGTGGGAGAGGGCGCCTATGGCTACACCTTC. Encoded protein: CAWSVGEGAYGYTF.